A selection of T cell receptor beta chains follows, all from one sample in a study of cytomegalovirus exposure and HLA in healthy donors. The protocol was immunoSEQ multiplex PCR, while the TCRdb copy is restricted to in-frame clones and leaves out a portion. Of about 130,000 clones in the sample, roughly 80% were seen once. Sample: PBMCs. The receptors shown here come from a man in his late teens or twenties in good health and CMV-seropositive. CDR3s include the opening cysteine and the closing phenylalanine or tryptophan. The order of the fields is clone size, D gene, V gene, J gene, CDR3 protein, CDR3 DNA. The D gene is left open where the match is weak. Size is omitted from some rows. Given values are once, few, many or a class for expanded clones.

clone_size: NA
d_call: TRBD2
v_call: TRBV2
j_call: TRBJ2-5
cdr3_aa: CASSEFLAGGETQYF
cdr3_nt: TGTGCCAGCAGTGAATTCCTAGCGGGAGGGGAGACCCAGTACTTC

clone_size: NA
d_call: TRBD1
v_call: TRBV7-9
j_call: TRBJ1-1
cdr3_aa: CASSRQGGDTEAFF
cdr3_nt: TGTGCCAGCAGCCGACAGGGCGGTGACACTGAAGCTTTCTTT

clone_size: NA
d_call: NA
v_call: TRBV4-1
j_call: TRBJ2-2
cdr3_aa: CASSQWSESTGELFF
cdr3_nt: TGCGCCAGCAGCCAATGGTCGGAGAGCACCGGGGAGCTGTTTTTT

clone_size: NA
d_call: NA
v_call: TRBV7-8
j_call: TRBJ2-7
cdr3_aa: CASSLGGQIYEQYF
cdr3_nt: TGTGCCAGCAGCTTAGGTGGGCAGATCTACGAGCAGTACTTC

clone_size: few
d_call: TRBD2
v_call: TRBV5-1
j_call: TRBJ2-4
cdr3_aa: CASSLALGSGSLAKNIQYF
cdr3_nt: TGCGCCAGCAGCTTGGCCTTGGGCAGCGGGAGTCTGGCCAAAAACATTCAGTACTTC

clone_size: NA
d_call: NA
v_call: TRBV4-1
j_call: TRBJ1-2
cdr3_aa: CASSPRGYYGYTF
cdr3_nt: TGCGCCAGCAGCCCCCGGGGGTACTATGGCTACACCTTC

clone_size: NA
d_call: NA
v_call: TRBV6-4
j_call: TRBJ1-2
cdr3_aa: CASSESGRSGGYTF
cdr3_nt: TGTGCCAGCAGTGAGTCAGGGCGGTCAGGAGGCTACACCTTC

clone_size: NA
d_call: NA
v_call: TRBV14
j_call: TRBJ1-1
cdr3_aa: CASSQAGETEAFF
cdr3_nt: TGTGCCAGCAGCCAAGCCGGGGAAACTGAAGCTTTCTTT

clone_size: NA
d_call: NA
v_call: TRBV30
j_call: TRBJ2-7
cdr3_aa: CAWSVPSRSSYEQYF
cdr3_nt: TGTGCCTGGAGTGTACCTAGCCGAAGCTCCTACGAGCAGTACTTC

clone_size: NA
d_call: NA
v_call: TRBV4-2
j_call: TRBJ1-5
cdr3_aa: CASSQDLRSPGQPQHF
cdr3_nt: TGTGCCAGCAGCCAAGATTTACGCAGTCCGGGTCAGCCCCAGCATTTT

clone_size: NA
d_call: TRBD1
v_call: TRBV5-5
j_call: TRBJ1-5
cdr3_aa: CASSSSGQPDQPQHF
cdr3_nt: TGTGCCAGCAGCTCTTCGGGACAGCCTGATCAGCCCCAGCATTTT

clone_size: NA
d_call: NA
v_call: TRBV19
j_call: TRBJ2-6
cdr3_aa: CASSIQGGANVLTF
cdr3_nt: TGTGCCAGTAGTATACAGGGGGGGGCCAACGTCCTGACTTTC

clone_size: NA
d_call: NA
v_call: TRBV4-2
j_call: TRBJ1-1
cdr3_aa: CASSQDRNTEAFF
cdr3_nt: TGTGCCAGCAGCCAAGACAGGAACACTGAAGCTTTCTTT

clone_size: NA
d_call: NA
v_call: TRBV7-2
j_call: TRBJ1-2
cdr3_aa: CASSPEAEGYGYTF
cdr3_nt: TGTGCCAGCAGCCCAGAAGCGGAAGGCTATGGCTACACCTTC

clone_size: NA
d_call: NA
v_call: TRBV27
j_call: TRBJ2-6
cdr3_aa: CASMGRVGSGANVLTF
cdr3_nt: TGTGCCAGCATGGGCAGGGTAGGCTCTGGGGCCAACGTCCTGACTTTC

clone_size: NA
d_call: NA
v_call: TRBV11-2
j_call: TRBJ1-1
cdr3_aa: CASSGYRMGGEAFF
cdr3_nt: TGTGCCAGCAGCGGATACAGGATGGGCGGTGAAGCTTTCTTT

clone_size: NA
d_call: TRBD1
v_call: TRBV6-4
j_call: TRBJ1-2
cdr3_aa: CASSDSPGQPSYGYTF
cdr3_nt: TGTGCCAGCAGTGACTCGCCGGGACAGCCTAGCTATGGCTACACCTTC

clone_size: NA
d_call: TRBD1
v_call: TRBV18
j_call: TRBJ1-1
cdr3_aa: CASSLLQGAPGTEAFF
cdr3_nt: TGTGCCAGCTCACTACTACAGGGGGCGCCGGGCACTGAAGCTTTCTTT

clone_size: NA
d_call: TRBD2
v_call: TRBV5-4
j_call: TRBJ2-1
cdr3_aa: CASSLAAGGQGEQFF
cdr3_nt: TGTGCCAGCAGCTTGGCAGCGGGAGGGCAGGGTGAGCAGTTCTTC

clone_size: NA
d_call: NA
v_call: TRBV27
j_call: TRBJ1-1
cdr3_aa: CASSLASGVTEAFF
cdr3_nt: TGTGCCAGCAGTTTGGCCTCGGGTGTCACTGAAGCTTTCTTT

clone_size: NA
d_call: NA
v_call: TRBV4-1
j_call: TRBJ1-2
cdr3_aa: CASSQDSAGFRANYGYTF
cdr3_nt: TGCGCCAGCAGCCAAGATTCGGCAGGGTTCAGAGCTAACTATGGCTACACCTTC

clone_size: NA
d_call: NA
v_call: TRBV7-9
j_call: TRBJ1-5
cdr3_aa: CASSLTGPRDTGNQPQHF
cdr3_nt: TGTGCCAGCAGCTTAACAGGGCCCCGGGACACAGGTAATCAGCCCCAGCATTTT

clone_size: NA
d_call: NA
v_call: TRBV5-5
j_call: TRBJ2-5
cdr3_aa: CASSLVLARQETQYF
cdr3_nt: TGTGCCAGCAGCTTGGTTTTGGCCCGCCAAGAGACCCAGTACTTC

clone_size: NA
d_call: NA
v_call: TRBV2
j_call: TRBJ1-4
cdr3_aa: CASRGRATNEKLFF
cdr3_nt: TGTGCCAGCAGGGGTCGGGCAACTAATGAAAAACTGTTTTTT

clone_size: NA
d_call: NA
v_call: TRBV30
j_call: TRBJ1-2
cdr3_aa: CAWSLRLSGYTF
cdr3_nt: TGTGCCTGGAGTCTACGGTTAAGCGGCTACACCTTC

clone_size: NA
d_call: NA
v_call: TRBV2
j_call: TRBJ2-3
cdr3_aa: CASTSGTQYF
cdr3_nt: TGTGCCAGCACCTCCGGTACGCAGTATTTT

clone_size: NA
d_call: TRBD2
v_call: TRBV6-4
j_call: TRBJ2-7
cdr3_aa: CASSPSLAGVYEQYF
cdr3_nt: TGTGCCAGCAGCCCTTCTCTAGCGGGGGTCTACGAGCAGTACTTC

clone_size: few
d_call: NA
v_call: TRBV11-2
j_call: TRBJ1-1
cdr3_aa: CASSAGGNTEAFF
cdr3_nt: TGTGCCAGCAGCGCAGGAGGGAACACTGAAGCTTTCTTT

clone_size: few
d_call: NA
v_call: TRBV5-1
j_call: TRBJ1-1
cdr3_aa: CASSLVFGHMNTEAFF
cdr3_nt: TGCGCCAGCAGCTTGGTTTTCGGACACATGAACACTGAAGCTTTCTTT

clone_size: NA
d_call: TRBD1
v_call: TRBV27
j_call: TRBJ2-3
cdr3_aa: CASSSTGRTDTQYF
cdr3_nt: TGTGCCAGCAGTTCGACAGGGAGAACAGATACGCAGTATTTT

clone_size: NA
d_call: NA
v_call: TRBV7-2
j_call: TRBJ1-3
cdr3_aa: CASSPRSLPGNTIYF
cdr3_nt: TGTGCCAGCAGCCCGCGAAGCCTTCCCGGAAACACCATATATTTT

clone_size: NA
d_call: TRBD2
v_call: TRBV2
j_call: TRBJ2-7
cdr3_aa: CASSEATSGRGEQYF
cdr3_nt: TGTGCCAGCAGTGAAGCGACTAGCGGGAGGGGTGAGCAGTACTTC

clone_size: NA
d_call: NA
v_call: TRBV6-5
j_call: TRBJ1-2
cdr3_aa: CASTPTGGILRGYTF
cdr3_nt: TGTGCCAGCACCCCGACGGGGGGCATCTTGCGTGGCTACACCTTC

clone_size: NA
d_call: NA
v_call: TRBV6-5
j_call: TRBJ1-2
cdr3_aa: CASSFTGSNYGYTF
cdr3_nt: TGTGCCAGCAGTTTTACAGGGAGTAACTATGGCTACACCTTC

clone_size: few
d_call: TRBD1
v_call: TRBV2
j_call: TRBJ1-1
cdr3_aa: CASFQTGGAVNTEAFF
cdr3_nt: TGTGCCAGCTTTCAGACAGGGGGCGCGGTGAACACTGAAGCTTTCTTT

clone_size: NA
d_call: TRBD2
v_call: TRBV6-1
j_call: TRBJ2-7
cdr3_aa: CASSVGTSFSYEQYF
cdr3_nt: TGTGCCAGCAGTGTAGGGACTAGCTTTTCCTACGAGCAGTACTTC

clone_size: once
d_call: NA
v_call: TRBV4-2
j_call: TRBJ1-1
cdr3_aa: CASSPISEYHTEAFF
cdr3_nt: TGTGCCAGCAGCCCGATAAGCGAATACCACACTGAAGCTTTCTTT

clone_size: NA
d_call: NA
v_call: TRBV30
j_call: TRBJ2-1
cdr3_aa: CAWRLGYNEQFF
cdr3_nt: TGTGCCTGGAGACTAGGCTACAATGAGCAGTTCTTC

clone_size: NA
d_call: NA
v_call: TRBV19
j_call: TRBJ1-3
cdr3_aa: CASSITGSSRNTIYF
cdr3_nt: TGTGCCAGTAGTATTACAGGGTCTTCTCGAAACACCATATATTTT

clone_size: few
d_call: NA
v_call: TRBV2
j_call: TRBJ1-2
cdr3_aa: CASIRLVGYGYTF
cdr3_nt: TGTGCCAGCATCAGACTGGTAGGCTATGGCTACACCTTC

clone_size: NA
d_call: TRBD2
v_call: TRBV27
j_call: TRBJ2-1
cdr3_aa: CASSLLGEAETSAHNEQFF
cdr3_nt: TGTGCCAGCAGTTTATTGGGTGAAGCGGAGACTAGCGCTCACAATGAGCAGTTCTTC

clone_size: NA
d_call: NA
v_call: TRBV6-1
j_call: TRBJ2-7
cdr3_aa: CASLSPQGPYEQYF
cdr3_nt: TGTGCCAGCCTCTCCCCCCAGGGGCCCTACGAGCAGTACTTC

clone_size: NA
d_call: NA
v_call: TRBV6-6
j_call: TRBJ1-6
cdr3_aa: CASSYGGSPLHF
cdr3_nt: TGTGCCAGCAGTTACGGCGGTTCACCCCTCCACTTT

clone_size: NA
d_call: TRBD1
v_call: TRBV5-4
j_call: TRBJ2-3
cdr3_aa: CASSKTGTEQYF
cdr3_nt: TGTGCCAGCAGCAAAACCGGGACAGAGCAGTATTTT

clone_size: once
d_call: TRBD1
v_call: TRBV6-5
j_call: TRBJ1-5
cdr3_aa: CASSWTGGQPQHF
cdr3_nt: TGTGCCAGCAGTTGGACAGGGGGTCAGCCCCAGCATTTT

clone_size: NA
d_call: NA
v_call: TRBV30
j_call: TRBJ1-1
cdr3_aa: CACAGPLDTEAFF
cdr3_nt: TGTGCCTGCGCGGGACCTCTGGACACTGAAGCTTTCTTT

clone_size: NA
d_call: NA
v_call: TRBV5-5
j_call: TRBJ1-2
cdr3_aa: CASSRTGWGYGYTF
cdr3_nt: TGTGCCAGCAGCCGCACAGGGTGGGGTTATGGCTACACCTTC

clone_size: NA
d_call: NA
v_call: TRBV5-1
j_call: TRBJ1-5
cdr3_aa: CASMPRQVWNQPQHF
cdr3_nt: TGCGCCAGTATGCCGAGACAGGTCTGGAATCAGCCCCAGCATTTT

clone_size: NA
d_call: NA
v_call: TRBV7-9
j_call: TRBJ1-1
cdr3_aa: CSSSYLRGEAFF
cdr3_nt: TGTTCCAGCAGCTACCTTCGAGGGGAAGCTTTCTTT

clone_size: NA
d_call: NA
v_call: TRBV2
j_call: TRBJ1-1
cdr3_aa: CASSEGLNTEAFF
cdr3_nt: TGTGCCAGCAGTGAAGGGCTGAACACTGAAGCTTTCTTT

clone_size: NA
d_call: TRBD1
v_call: TRBV19
j_call: TRBJ1-2
cdr3_aa: CASNFRDSLSYGYTF
cdr3_nt: TGTGCCAGCAACTTCCGGGACAGTTTATCCTATGGCTACACCTTC

clone_size: NA
d_call: TRBD1
v_call: TRBV2
j_call: TRBJ1-6
cdr3_aa: CASSLDREYNSPLHF
cdr3_nt: TGTGCCAGCAGTTTGGACAGGGAATATAATTCACCCCTCCACTTT

clone_size: NA
d_call: TRBD1
v_call: TRBV7-2
j_call: TRBJ1-5
cdr3_aa: CASSLQTGGSNQPQHF
cdr3_nt: TGTGCCAGCAGCCTACAGACAGGGGGCAGCAATCAGCCCCAGCATTTT

clone_size: NA
d_call: NA
v_call: TRBV7-2
j_call: TRBJ1-2
cdr3_aa: CASSLGRGGGYTF
cdr3_nt: TGTGCCAGCAGCTTAGGTCGAGGGGGTGGCTACACCTTC

clone_size: few
d_call: TRBD1
v_call: TRBV4-1
j_call: TRBJ2-2
cdr3_aa: CASSQEGIGTGAGELFF
cdr3_nt: TGCGCCAGCAGCCAAGAGGGTATCGGGACAGGGGCCGGGGAGCTGTTTTTT

clone_size: once
d_call: TRBD2
v_call: TRBV9
j_call: TRBJ2-7
cdr3_aa: CASSVGTSGSYEQYF
cdr3_nt: TGTGCCAGCAGCGTAGGAACTAGCGGGAGTTACGAGCAGTACTTC